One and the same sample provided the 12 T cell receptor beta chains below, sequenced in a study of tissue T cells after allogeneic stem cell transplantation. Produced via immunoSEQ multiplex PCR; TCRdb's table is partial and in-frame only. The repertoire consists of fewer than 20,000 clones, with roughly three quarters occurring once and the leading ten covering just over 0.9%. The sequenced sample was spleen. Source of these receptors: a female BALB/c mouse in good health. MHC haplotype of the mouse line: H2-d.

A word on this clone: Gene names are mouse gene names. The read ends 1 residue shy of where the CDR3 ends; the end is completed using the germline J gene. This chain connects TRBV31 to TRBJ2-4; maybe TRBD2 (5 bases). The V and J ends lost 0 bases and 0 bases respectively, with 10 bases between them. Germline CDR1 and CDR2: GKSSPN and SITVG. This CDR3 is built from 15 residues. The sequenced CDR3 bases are TGTGCCTGGAGTCTTTGGGGAGGTAGTCAAAACACCTTGTAC. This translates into CAWSLWGGSQNTLY. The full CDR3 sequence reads CAWSLWGGSQNTLYF.

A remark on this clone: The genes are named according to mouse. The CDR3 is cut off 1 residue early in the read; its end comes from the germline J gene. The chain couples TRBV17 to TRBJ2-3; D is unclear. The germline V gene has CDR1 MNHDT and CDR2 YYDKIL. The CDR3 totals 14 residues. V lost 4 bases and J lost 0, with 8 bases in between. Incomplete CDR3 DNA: TGTGCTAGCAGTATTGGCGCTAGTGCAGAAACGCTGTAT. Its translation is CASSIGASAETLY. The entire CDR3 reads CASSIGASAETLYF.

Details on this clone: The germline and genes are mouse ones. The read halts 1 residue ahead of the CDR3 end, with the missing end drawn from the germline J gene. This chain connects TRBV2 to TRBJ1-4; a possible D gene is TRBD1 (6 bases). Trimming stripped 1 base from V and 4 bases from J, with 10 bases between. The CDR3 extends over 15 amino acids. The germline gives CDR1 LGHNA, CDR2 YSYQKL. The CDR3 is CASSQAGTNNERLFF. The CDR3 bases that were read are TGTGCCAGCAGCCAAGCCGGGACAAACAACGAAAGATTATTT.

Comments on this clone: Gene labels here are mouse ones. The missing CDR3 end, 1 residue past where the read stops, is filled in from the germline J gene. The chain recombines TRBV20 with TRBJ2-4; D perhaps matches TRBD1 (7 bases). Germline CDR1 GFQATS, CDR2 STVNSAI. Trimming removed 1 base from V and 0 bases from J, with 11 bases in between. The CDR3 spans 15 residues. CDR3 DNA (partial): TGTGGTGCTAGGGTTCAGGGGGGTAGTCAAAACACCTTGTAC. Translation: CGARVQGGSQNTLY. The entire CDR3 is CGARVQGGSQNTLYF.

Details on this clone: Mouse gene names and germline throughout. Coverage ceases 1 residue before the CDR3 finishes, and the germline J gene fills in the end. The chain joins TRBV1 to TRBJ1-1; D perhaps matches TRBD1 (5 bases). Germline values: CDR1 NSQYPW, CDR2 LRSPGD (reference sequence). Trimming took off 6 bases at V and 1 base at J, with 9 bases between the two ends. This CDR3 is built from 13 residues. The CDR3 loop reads CTCRDTLNTEVFF. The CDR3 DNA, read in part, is TGCACCTGCAGGGACACCTTAAACACAGAAGTCTTC. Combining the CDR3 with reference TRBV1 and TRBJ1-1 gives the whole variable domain VTLLEQNPRWRLVPRGQAVNLRCILKNSQYPWMSWYQQDLQKQLQWLFTLRSPGDKEVKSLPGADYLATRVTDTELRLQVANMSQGRTLYCTCRDTLNTEVFFGKGTRLTVV.

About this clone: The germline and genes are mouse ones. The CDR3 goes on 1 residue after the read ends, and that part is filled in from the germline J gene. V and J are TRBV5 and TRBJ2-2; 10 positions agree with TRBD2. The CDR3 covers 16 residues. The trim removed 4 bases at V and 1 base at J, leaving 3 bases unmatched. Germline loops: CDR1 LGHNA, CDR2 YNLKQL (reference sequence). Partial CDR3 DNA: TGTGCCAGCAGCCCCCGACTGGGGGGAAACACCGGGCAGCTCTAC. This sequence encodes CASSPRLGGNTGQLY. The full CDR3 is CASSPRLGGNTGQLYF.

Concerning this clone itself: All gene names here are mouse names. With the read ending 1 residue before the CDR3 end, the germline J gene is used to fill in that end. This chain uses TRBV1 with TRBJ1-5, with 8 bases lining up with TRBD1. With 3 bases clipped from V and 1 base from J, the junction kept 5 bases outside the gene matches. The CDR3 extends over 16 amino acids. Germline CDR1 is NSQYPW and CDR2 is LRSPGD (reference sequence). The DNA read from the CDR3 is TGCACCTGCAGTGCTCAGGGGGCATTGAACAACCAGGCTCCGCTT. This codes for CTCSAQGALNNQAPL. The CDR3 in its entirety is CTCSAQGALNNQAPLF.

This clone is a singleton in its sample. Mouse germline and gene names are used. The part of the CDR3 DNA that was read is TGTGCCAGCAGTGATAGGGGGCGCGATGCTGAGCAGTTC. Protein product: CASSDRGRDAEQF. The CDR3 in its entirety is CASSDRGRDAEQFF. V usage is TRBV13-1 and J usage is TRBJ2-1, with a tentative D call TRBD1 (7 bases). The CDR3 is cut off 1 residue early in the read; its end comes from the germline J gene. Germline V lookup: CDR1 NSHNY, CDR2 SYGAGN. V lost 1 base to trimming and J lost 5 bases, with 10 bases between them. The length of the CDR3 is 14 residues.

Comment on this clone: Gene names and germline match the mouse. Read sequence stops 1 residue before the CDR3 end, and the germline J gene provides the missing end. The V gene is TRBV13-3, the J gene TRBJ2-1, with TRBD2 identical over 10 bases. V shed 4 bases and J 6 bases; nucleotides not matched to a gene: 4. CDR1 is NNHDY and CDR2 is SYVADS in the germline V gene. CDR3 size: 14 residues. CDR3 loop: CASSRLGGGAEQFF. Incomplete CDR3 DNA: TGTGCCAGCAGTAGACTGGGGGGAGGTGCTGAGCAGTTC.

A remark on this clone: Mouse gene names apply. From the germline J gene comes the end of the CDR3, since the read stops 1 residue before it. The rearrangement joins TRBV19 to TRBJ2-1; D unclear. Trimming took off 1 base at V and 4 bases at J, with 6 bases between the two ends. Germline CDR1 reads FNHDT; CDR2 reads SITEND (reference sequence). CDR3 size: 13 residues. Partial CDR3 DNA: TGTGCCAGCAGTATATTGGGTTATGCTGAGCAGTTC. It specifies CASSILGYAEQF. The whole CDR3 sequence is CASSILGYAEQFF.

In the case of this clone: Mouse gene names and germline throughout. The sequenced part of the CDR3 DNA is TGTGGTGCTAGGGACAGGGGGAATTCGCCCCTCTAC. Translated: CGARDRGNSPLY. The full CDR3 sequence reads CGARDRGNSPLYF. V is TRBV20 and J is TRBJ1-6; 7 bases line up with TRBD1. The CDR3 end falls 1 residue outside the read, so it is completed with the germline J gene. TRBJ1-6 is marked as an open reading frame, function uncertain. This CDR3 comprises 13 residues. Per germline, CDR1 GFQATS and CDR2 STVNSAI. J gave up 7 bases and V 0 bases, and 0 bases lay outside the gene matches.

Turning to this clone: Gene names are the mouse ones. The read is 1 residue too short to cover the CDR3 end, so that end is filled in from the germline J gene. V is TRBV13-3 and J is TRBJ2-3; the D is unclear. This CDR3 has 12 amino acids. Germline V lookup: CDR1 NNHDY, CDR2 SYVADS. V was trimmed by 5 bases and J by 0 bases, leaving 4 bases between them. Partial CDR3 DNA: TGTGCCAGCAGAGCTAGTGCAGAAACGCTGTAT. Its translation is CASRASAETLY. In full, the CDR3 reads CASRASAETLYF.